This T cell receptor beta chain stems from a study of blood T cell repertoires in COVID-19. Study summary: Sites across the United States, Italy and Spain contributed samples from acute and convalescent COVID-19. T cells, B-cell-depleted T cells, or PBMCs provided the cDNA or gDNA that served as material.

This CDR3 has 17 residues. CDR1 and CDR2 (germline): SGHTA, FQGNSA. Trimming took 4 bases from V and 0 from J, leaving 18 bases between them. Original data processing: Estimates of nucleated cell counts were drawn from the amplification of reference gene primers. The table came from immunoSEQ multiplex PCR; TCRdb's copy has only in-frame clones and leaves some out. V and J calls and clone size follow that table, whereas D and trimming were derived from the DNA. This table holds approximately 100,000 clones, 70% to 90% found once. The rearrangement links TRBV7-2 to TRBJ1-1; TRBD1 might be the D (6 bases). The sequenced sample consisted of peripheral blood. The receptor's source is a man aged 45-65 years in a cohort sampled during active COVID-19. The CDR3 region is CASSWGRSKVLNTEAFF. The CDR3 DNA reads TGTGCCAGCAGCTGGGGGCGATCTAAAGTGCTGAACACTGAAGCTTTCTTT.